This T cell receptor beta chain was sequenced during a study of cytomegalovirus exposure and HLA in healthy donors (dated 2017 in TCRdb). Notes on the research overall: The roughly 700 repertoires of the first cohort and the 110 or so validation repertoires were produced on the same platform, according to a later analysis. The study aimed to test whether signatures of past pathogen exposure could be identified by cataloging public T cell receptors. Besides the first cohort of roughly 640 subjects, a separate validation cohort made up of 95 to 150 different subjects was used. The study combined high-throughput TCR immunosequencing, statistical association of individual TCRs with disease status, and machine learning to predict cytomegalovirus infection status.

The research as a whole found: The authors suggested that the approach could potentially be generalized to other disease states and immunological phenotypes. Most TCR sequences were seen in very few donors, while some public TCRs were found in many individuals. The study gave a list of more than 150 TCR beta chains associated with cytomegalovirus. Cytomegalovirus status was reported to be diagnosed by the classifier with high specificity and sensitivity in both the original and validation cohorts. Three of the identified cytomegalovirus-associated TCR beta chains were confirmed in vitro to be specific for cytomegalovirus antigens. Subsequent analysis determined that TCRs grouped into clusters in the first cohort also showed a tendency toward co-occurrence across the roughly 120 validation repertoires, and approximately 94% of cluster scores exceeded 0. The validation cohort had no HLA typing available for a later analysis, so co-occurrence within that cohort was assessed over all 130 or so repertoires.

A note on this clone: The antigen it binds to is not known. Base quality data are lacking; no much larger clone is found one base away.

Donors formed part of the validation cohort, which comprised over a hundred subjects and was distinct from the first cohort of under 800 subjects. As encoded in the germline V gene (reference sequence), CDR1 is GTSNPN while CDR2 is SVGIG. Trimming accounts for 1 base at V and 4 bases at J, while the number of junction bases matched to no gene is 12. From cysteine to phenylalanine, the CDR3 is 18 amino acids long. Left in the record is the CDR3 DNA by itself, 54 bases read in frame from the first base. The receptor library was made with the immunoSEQ multiplex PCR assay. On the authors' methods: A statistical classification framework was built to diagnose cytomegalovirus status from the catalog of TCR beta chain sequences. Not all clones reach the TCRdb copy of this immuneACCESS table, which keeps in-frame sequences only. Checked studies attribute under half of the gap to unresolved V genes and leave the rest unexplained. Clone size and V and J calls were adopted from that table, with D and trimming inferred from the DNA. The sample data list 230,000 or so clones, and about 86% of these were observed just once. The leading ten clones occupy around 3% of the sample.

Material for sequencing was PBMCs. The V gene is TRBV30 and the J gene is TRBJ2-2, with TRBD2 matching 10 junction bases. The TCR originated in a woman younger than 30 in good health and CMV-seronegative. In nucleotides, the sequence is TGTGCCTGGAGTGCTGGCCGACTAGCGGGTAGAATCACCGGGGAGCTGTTTTTT. Its protein is CAWSAGRLAGRITGELFF.